A selection of T cell receptor beta chains follows, all from one sample in a study of blood T cell repertoires in COVID-19. TCRdb keeps only in-frame clones here, not all; method: immunoSEQ multiplex PCR. The data contain tens of thousands of clones, about four fifths of them seen just once; the ten biggest clones take up 5.4%. The sequenced sample was peripheral blood. The receptors originated from a woman of 80 years or more with active or convalescent COVID-19. CDR3s include the opening cysteine and the closing phenylalanine or tryptophan. Clone size is stated in some rows and not others, as once, few, many or a class when expanded.

j_gene: TRBJ2-7
len: 16
v_gene: TRBV5-1
abundance: NA
CDR3aa: CASSAGLAGGGSKQYF

j_gene: TRBJ2-2
len: 17
v_gene: TRBV19
abundance: NA
CDR3aa: CASSIGLAGGRTGELFF

j_gene: TRBJ2-7
len: 15
v_gene: TRBV5-4
abundance: NA
CDR3aa: CASSYPRTAFYEQYF

j_gene: TRBJ1-1
len: 13
v_gene: TRBV7-9
abundance: NA
CDR3aa: CASSLVYDTEAFF

j_gene: TRBJ2-1
len: 16
v_gene: TRBV7-2
abundance: NA
CDR3aa: CASSLRRLAGYNEQFF

j_gene: TRBJ1-3
len: 15
v_gene: TRBV9
abundance: NA
CDR3aa: CASSVTRQGGNTIYF

j_gene: TRBJ1-4
len: 16
v_gene: TRBV19
abundance: NA
CDR3aa: CASSPRRQEANEKLFF

j_gene: TRBJ2-4
len: 17
v_gene: TRBV5-1
abundance: NA
CDR3aa: CASSRTSGGVSKNIQYF

j_gene: TRBJ2-7
len: 14
v_gene: TRBV7-9
abundance: few
CDR3aa: CASRPGQGAYEQYF

j_gene: TRBJ1-2
len: 15
v_gene: TRBV15
abundance: NA
CDR3aa: CATSRGRQGDYGYTF

j_gene: TRBJ1-6
len: 17
v_gene: TRBV27
abundance: NA
CDR3aa: CASSFRVRSSYNSPLHF

j_gene: TRBJ1-1
len: 13
v_gene: TRBV25-1
abundance: NA
CDR3aa: CASSLGGLAEAFF

j_gene: TRBJ2-5
len: 15
v_gene: TRBV19
abundance: NA
CDR3aa: CASSIDLGQEETQYF

j_gene: TRBJ1-1
len: 14
v_gene: TRBV6-2/TRBV6-3
abundance: NA
CDR3aa: CASSYVPAGTEAFF

j_gene: TRBJ2-2
len: 14
v_gene: TRBV19
abundance: NA
CDR3aa: CASRLAGGLGELFF

j_gene: TRBJ1-5
len: 13
v_gene: TRBV19
abundance: few
CDR3aa: CASSITGYQPQHF

j_gene: TRBJ2-5
len: 16
v_gene: TRBV9
abundance: once
CDR3aa: CASSVGGQLRPETQYF

j_gene: TRBJ2-2
len: 14
v_gene: TRBV19
abundance: NA
CDR3aa: CASSLSGNTGELFF

j_gene: TRBJ1-4
len: 18
v_gene: TRBV15
abundance: NA
CDR3aa: CATSRDFPGTGLIEKLFF

j_gene: TRBJ1-4
len: 15
v_gene: TRBV4-1
abundance: NA
CDR3aa: CASSQNRDINEKLFF

j_gene: TRBJ1-3
len: 15
v_gene: TRBV7-8
abundance: NA
CDR3aa: CASSSGQESIDTIYF

j_gene: TRBJ2-7
len: 13
v_gene: TRBV29-1
abundance: NA
CDR3aa: CSVAWQGANEQYF

j_gene: TRBJ2-7
len: 16
v_gene: TRBV19
abundance: NA
CDR3aa: CASSIDSGTGTGEQYF

j_gene: TRBJ2-1
len: 15
v_gene: TRBV4-1
abundance: NA
CDR3aa: CASSLPGSSYNEQFF

j_gene: TRBJ2-3
len: 17
v_gene: TRBV4-1
abundance: NA
CDR3aa: CASSQEHRLAGPDTQYF

j_gene: TRBJ1-5
len: 18
v_gene: TRBV19
abundance: NA
CDR3aa: CASSKDMGAGNSNQPQHF

j_gene: TRBJ2-7
len: 14
v_gene: TRBV27
abundance: few
CDR3aa: CAPRALSLPYEQYF

j_gene: TRBJ1-4
len: 16
v_gene: TRBV30
abundance: NA
CDR3aa: CAWSSHTGSSGEKLFF

j_gene: TRBJ1-6
len: 12
v_gene: TRBV7-9
abundance: NA
CDR3aa: CASSDRVSPLHF

j_gene: TRBJ1-1
len: 13
v_gene: TRBV6-5
abundance: NA
CDR3aa: CASSSERREVAFF

j_gene: TRBJ2-1
len: 17
v_gene: TRBV4-3
abundance: NA
CDR3aa: CASSQVLGLMIRNEQFF

j_gene: TRBJ2-7
len: 15
v_gene: TRBV5-1
abundance: NA
CDR3aa: CASRVGLAASYEQYF

j_gene: TRBJ2-3
len: 13
v_gene: TRBV9
abundance: NA
CDR3aa: CASSRSSTDTQYF

j_gene: TRBJ2-2
len: 14
v_gene: TRBV19
abundance: NA
CDR3aa: CASWGRGQTGELFF

j_gene: TRBJ1-2
len: 14
v_gene: TRBV28
abundance: NA
CDR3aa: CASSLYNAGPPGTF

j_gene: TRBJ2-7
len: 14
v_gene: TRBV6-5
abundance: NA
CDR3aa: CASSRDRGSYEQYF

j_gene: TRBJ1-6
len: 15
v_gene: TRBV2
abundance: NA
CDR3aa: CASRGGTGGNSPLHF

j_gene: TRBJ2-7
len: 13
v_gene: TRBV5-1
abundance: NA
CDR3aa: CASSRTGDYEQYF

j_gene: TRBJ2-3
len: 17
v_gene: TRBV6-2/TRBV6-3
abundance: once
CDR3aa: CASSYQREGLSTDTQYF

j_gene: TRBJ2-1
len: 11
v_gene: TRBV19
abundance: few
CDR3aa: CATLRGSEQFF

j_gene: TRBJ2-7
len: 16
v_gene: TRBV27
abundance: once
CDR3aa: CASSHQTGSSSYEQYF

j_gene: TRBJ1-4
len: 15
v_gene: TRBV2
abundance: NA
CDR3aa: CASSPPGHEDEKLFF

j_gene: TRBJ1-4
len: 14
v_gene: TRBV7-2
abundance: NA
CDR3aa: CASSLGGFNEKLFF

j_gene: TRBJ2-1
len: 15
v_gene: TRBV10-3
abundance: NA
CDR3aa: CAISESAGELNEQFF